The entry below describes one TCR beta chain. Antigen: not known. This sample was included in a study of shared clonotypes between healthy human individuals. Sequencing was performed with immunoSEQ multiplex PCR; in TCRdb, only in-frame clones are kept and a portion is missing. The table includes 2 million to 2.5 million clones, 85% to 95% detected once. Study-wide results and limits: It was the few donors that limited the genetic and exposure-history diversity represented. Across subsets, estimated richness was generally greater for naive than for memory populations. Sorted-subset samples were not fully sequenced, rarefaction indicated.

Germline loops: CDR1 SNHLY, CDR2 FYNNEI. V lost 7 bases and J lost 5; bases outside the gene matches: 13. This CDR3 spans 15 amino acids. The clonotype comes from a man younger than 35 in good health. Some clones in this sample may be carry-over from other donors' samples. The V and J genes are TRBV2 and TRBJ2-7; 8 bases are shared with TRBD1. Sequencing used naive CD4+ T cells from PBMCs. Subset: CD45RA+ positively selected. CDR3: CASTAVGQGANEQYF. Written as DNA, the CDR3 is TGTGCCAGCACTGCCGTAGGACAGGGTGCTAACGAGCAGTACTTC.